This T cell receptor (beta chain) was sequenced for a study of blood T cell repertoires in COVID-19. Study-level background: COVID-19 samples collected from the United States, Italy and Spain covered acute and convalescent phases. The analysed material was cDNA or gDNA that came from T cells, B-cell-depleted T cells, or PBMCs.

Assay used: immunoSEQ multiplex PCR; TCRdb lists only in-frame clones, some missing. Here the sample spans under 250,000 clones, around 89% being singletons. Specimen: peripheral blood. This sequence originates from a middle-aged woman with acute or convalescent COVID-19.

The CDR3 spells CASSSRTAQGTDTQYF. The CDR3 DNA follows: TGTGCCAGCAGTTCACGGACCGCACAGGGCACAGATACGCAGTATTTT. This chain uses TRBV6-2 or TRBV6-3 with TRBJ2-3; possible D gene TRBD1, 5 bases. Trimming left V 4 bases short and J 1 base short, with 15 bases between. CDR1 is MNHEY and CDR2 is SVGEGT in the germline V gene. The CDR3 is made up of 16 amino acids.